The 13 T cell receptor beta chains in this list originate from one sample, sequenced in a study of early T cells in non-severe SARS-CoV-2 infection (dated by TCRdb to the early 2020s). Library method: 5' RACE. The data were produced on a NextSeq 500. TCRdb applied fastp at Q25 and MiXCR to the public reads, then kept only in-frame beta chains. Every CDR3 protein is listed once, alongside the most common genes and DNA of its rows. The sample table records about 84,000 distinct CDR3 sequences; 9.5% to 13% of these occur just once. Over 2.5% of the sample rests with the top ten. Sequenced material: whole blood. All receptors derive from an adult who was a healthcare worker with PCR-confirmed SARS-CoV-2 infection or an uninfected control (not recorded which).

The chain recombines TRBV12-5 with TRBJ2-1, with TRBD2 matching 16 bases. J gave up 4 bases and V 5 bases, and 14 bases lay outside the gene matches. Per the germline V gene, CDR1 is LGHNT and CDR2 is FRNRAP. The CDR3 spans 20 residues. Here the CDR3 DNA reads TGTGCTAGTGGTCTAACCCCAAAGGGACTAGCGGGAGGGACGTACAATGAGCAGTTCTTC. This encodes CASGLTPKGLAGGTYNEQFF.

This clonotype was seen ten or more times. The CDR3 does not close with the conserved phenylalanine or tryptophan, likely indicating a read error. The limits of the CDR3 on the DNA are not certain, so only TCRdb's listed CDR3 is given. J is TRBJ2-5 and V is TRBV21-1. TRBV21-1 is classified as a pseudogene. With termini counted, the CDR3 has 11 amino acids. The CDR3 is CASTKGSRSYG.

This clonotype appeared many times. The chain combines TRBV27 with TRBJ2-5, with TRBD1 matching 7 bases. V trimming: 5 bases; J trimming: 4 bases; junction bases outside the gene matches: 16. This CDR3 is built from 17 residues. Looked up from germline, CDR1 is MNHEY and CDR2 is SMNVEV (reference sequence). The CDR3 protein is CASSPYLTGNVRETQYF. CDR3 coding DNA: TGTGCCAGCAGTCCCTACCTGACAGGGAATGTTCGAGAGACCCAGTACTTC.

This clonotype was observed many times. The chain recombines TRBV11-2 with TRBJ2-2, with 10 nucleotides matching TRBD1. From germline, CDR1 is SGHAT and CDR2 FQNNGV. CDR3 length equals 16 residues. The V and J ends lost 3 bases and 6 bases, in that order; junction bases with no gene match: 7. The CDR3 region is CASSFPTGGEAGELFF. The CDR3 DNA follows: TGTGCCAGCAGCTTCCCGACAGGGGGCGAAGCCGGGGAGCTGTTTTTT.

This clonotype was detected many times. The chain couples TRBV5-1 to TRBJ2-1; unclear D gene. Trimming took off 0 bases at V and 9 bases at J, with 7 bases between the two ends. The CDR3 is made up of 12 amino acids. In germline, CDR1 is SGHRS, CDR2 YFSETQ. CDR3: CASSLGLGEQFF. The CDR3 DNA sequence: TGCGCCAGCAGCTTGGGTTTGGGTGAGCAGTTCTTC. Based on the CDR3 plus reference TRBV5-1 and TRBJ2-1, the full variable domain is KAGVTQTPRYLIKTRGQQVTLSCSPISGHRSVSWYQQTPGQGLQFLFEYFSETQRNKGNFPGRFSGRQFSNSRSEMNVSTLELGDSALYLCASSLGLGEQFFGPGTRLTVL.

This clonotype was detected ten times or more. The rearrangement joins TRBV10-3 to TRBJ2-3; no definite D call. There are 14 residues in the CDR3. Looked up from germline, CDR1 is ENHRY and CDR2 is SYGVKD. V lost 8 bases to trimming and J lost 4 bases, with 16 bases between them. This CDR3 reads CAIGINPGPDTQYF. For the CDR3, the DNA is TGTGCCATCGGAATAAACCCGGGCCCAGATACGCAGTATTTT.

The V call is TRBV29-1, the J call TRBJ2-1, with D uncertain. Deletions cut 3 bases from V and 3 bases from J, with 9 bases between. CDR1 is SQVTM and CDR2 is ANQGSEA in the germline V gene. The CDR3 runs to 13 residues. In nucleotides, the CDR3 is TGCAGCGTTGACCGGCAGCTCTACAATGAGCAGTTCTTC. Its protein product is CSVDRQLYNEQFF.

V and J are TRBV14 and TRBJ1-2; the match to TRBD1 covers 7 bases. Germline lookup yields CDR1 SGHDN and CDR2 FVKESK. With V trimmed by 0 bases and J by 6 bases, 1 base remained unmatched. The CDR3 loop spans 13 amino acids. The CDR3 nucleotides are TGTGCCAGCAGCCAAGACAGGGGGAATGGCTACACCTTC. It specifies CASSQDRGNGYTF.

There are many counts of this clonotype. The J gene is TRBJ2-7, the V gene TRBV29-1, with TRBD1 identical over 11 bases. The CDR3 runs 13 residues. V lost 7 bases, J lost 6 bases, and 8 bases stayed unmatched. CDR1 and CDR2 from the germline V gene are SQVTM and ANQGSEA. The CDR3 sequence: CSARTGGEGEQYF. The CDR3 DNA is TGCAGCGCCCGGACAGGGGGCGAGGGCGAGCAGTACTTC.

This clonotype was counted at least ten times. This chain's CDR3 is CASSLAQSSYNEQFF. The CDR3 DNA reads TGTGCCAGCAGCCTAGCACAATCATCCTACAATGAGCAGTTCTTC. The chain links TRBV4-2 to TRBJ2-1; D remains unclear. The CDR3 sequence is 15 residues long. Germline V gene sequence: CDR1 LGHNA, CDR2 YNFKEQ. V lost 4 bases and J lost 1, with 11 bases in between.

The CDR3 sequence: CASSIAPLYYEQYF. The CDR3 DNA follows: TGTGCCAGTAGTATAGCACCCTTGTACTACGAGCAGTACTTC. V is TRBV19 and J is TRBJ2-7; D unclear. V was clipped by 1 base and J by 3 bases, with 10 bases between them. Germline values: CDR1 LNHDA, CDR2 SQIVND (reference sequence). The CDR3 runs to 14 residues.

There are many counts of this clonotype. This chain uses TRBV10-1 with TRBJ1-3; tentative D call: TRBD1 (5 bases). Germline CDR1 reads WNHNN; CDR2 reads SYGVQD (reference sequence). V was trimmed by 3 bases and J by 8 bases, leaving 17 bases between them. The CDR3 consists of 15 residues. As DNA, the CDR3 is TGCGCCAGCAGTGAATTGCCGGGCCAAGGGGACACCATATATTTT. Its translation: CASSELPGQGDTIYF.

This clonotype was detected ten times or more. This chain connects TRBV12-3 or TRBV12-4 to TRBJ2-6; D gene ambiguous. Trimming stripped 6 bases from V and 4 bases from J, with 10 bases between. CDR3 length equals 14 residues. The DNA for the CDR3 is TGTGCCAGCAGCCGGGTGTCCGGGGCCAACGTCCTGACTTTC. Translation: CASSRVSGANVLTF.